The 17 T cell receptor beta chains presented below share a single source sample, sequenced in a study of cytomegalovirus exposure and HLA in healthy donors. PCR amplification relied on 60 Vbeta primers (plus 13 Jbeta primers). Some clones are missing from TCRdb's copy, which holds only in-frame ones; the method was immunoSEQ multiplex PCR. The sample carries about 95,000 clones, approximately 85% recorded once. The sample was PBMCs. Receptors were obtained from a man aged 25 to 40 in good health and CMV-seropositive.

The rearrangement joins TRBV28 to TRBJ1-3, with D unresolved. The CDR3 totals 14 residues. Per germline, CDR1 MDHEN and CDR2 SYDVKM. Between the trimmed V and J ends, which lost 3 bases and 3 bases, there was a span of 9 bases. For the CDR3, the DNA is TGTGCCAGCAGTTTTTCCCAAAATGGAAACACCATATATTTT. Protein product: CASSFSQNGNTIYF. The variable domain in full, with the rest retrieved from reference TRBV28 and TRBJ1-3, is DVKVTQSSRYLVKRTGEKVFLECVQDMDHENMFWYRQDPGLGLRLIYFSYDVKMKEKGDIPEGYSVSREKKERFSLILESASTNQTSMYLCASSFSQNGNTIYFGEGSWLTVV.

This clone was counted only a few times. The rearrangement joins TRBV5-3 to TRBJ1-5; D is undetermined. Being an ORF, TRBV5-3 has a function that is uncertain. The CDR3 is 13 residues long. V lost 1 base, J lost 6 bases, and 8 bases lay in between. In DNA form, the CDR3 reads TGTGCCAGAAGCTTGTCCGGGTTTCAGCCCCAGCATTTT. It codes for CARSLSGFQPQHF.

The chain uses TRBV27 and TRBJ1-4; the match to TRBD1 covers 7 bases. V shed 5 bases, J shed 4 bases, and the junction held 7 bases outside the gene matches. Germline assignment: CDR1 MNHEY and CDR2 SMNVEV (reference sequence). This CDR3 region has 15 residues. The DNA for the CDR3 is TGTGCCAGCAGTGAGTACCGACAGGGTAATGAAAAACTGTTTTTT. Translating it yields CASSEYRQGNEKLFF.

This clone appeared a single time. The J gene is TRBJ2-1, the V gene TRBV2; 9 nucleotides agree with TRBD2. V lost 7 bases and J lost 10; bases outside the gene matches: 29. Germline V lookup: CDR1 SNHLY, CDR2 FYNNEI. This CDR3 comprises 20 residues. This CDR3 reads CASNETPPHTGTSTLVEQFF. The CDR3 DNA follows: TGTGCCAGCAATGAGACCCCCCCCCATACCGGGACTAGCACCCTGGTGGAGCAGTTCTTC. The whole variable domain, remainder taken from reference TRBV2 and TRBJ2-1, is EPEVTQTPSHQVTQMGQEVILRCVPISNHLYFYWYRQILGQKVEFLVSFYNNEISEKSEIFDDQFSVERPDGSNFTLKIRSTKLEDSAMYFCASNETPPHTGTSTLVEQFFGPGTRLTVL.

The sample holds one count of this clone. The CDR3 region has the DNA TGTGCCAGCAGCGGGACAGTGAACACTGAAGCTTTCTTT. Residues: CASSGTVNTEAFF. V and J are TRBV27 and TRBJ1-1; 7 positions agree with TRBD1. Germline loops: CDR1 MNHEY, CDR2 SMNVEV (reference sequence). V was pared by 6 bases and J by 0 bases, with 1 base of the junction left unmatched. The CDR3 is 13 amino acids.

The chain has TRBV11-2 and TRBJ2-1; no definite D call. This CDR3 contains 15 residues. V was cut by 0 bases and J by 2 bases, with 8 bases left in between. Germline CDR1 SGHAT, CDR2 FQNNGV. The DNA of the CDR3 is TGTGCCAGCAGCTTAGATGGCGGTACCTACAATGAGCAGTTCTTC. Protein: CASSLDGGTYNEQFF.

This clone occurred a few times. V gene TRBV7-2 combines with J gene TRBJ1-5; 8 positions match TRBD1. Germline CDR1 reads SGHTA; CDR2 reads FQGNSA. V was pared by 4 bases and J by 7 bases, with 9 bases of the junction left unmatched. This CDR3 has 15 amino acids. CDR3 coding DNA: TGTGCCAGCAGCTGGACCGCAGGGGGCACCCAGCCCCAGCATTTT. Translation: CASSWTAGGTQPQHF.

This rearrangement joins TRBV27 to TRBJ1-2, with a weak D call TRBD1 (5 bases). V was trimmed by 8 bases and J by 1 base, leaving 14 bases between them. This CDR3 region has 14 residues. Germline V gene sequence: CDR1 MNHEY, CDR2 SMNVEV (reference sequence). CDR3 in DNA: TGTGCCAGCTCCTTGGGGGGGGGTAACTATGGCTACACCTTC. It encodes CASSLGGGNYGYTF.

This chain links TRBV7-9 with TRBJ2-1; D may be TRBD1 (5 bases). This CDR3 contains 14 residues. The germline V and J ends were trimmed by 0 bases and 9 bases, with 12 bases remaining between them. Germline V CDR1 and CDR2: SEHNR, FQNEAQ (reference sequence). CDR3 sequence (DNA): TGTGCCAGCAGCTTAGCTCTTCAGGGCGGTGAGCAGTTCTTC. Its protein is CASSLALQGGEQFF.

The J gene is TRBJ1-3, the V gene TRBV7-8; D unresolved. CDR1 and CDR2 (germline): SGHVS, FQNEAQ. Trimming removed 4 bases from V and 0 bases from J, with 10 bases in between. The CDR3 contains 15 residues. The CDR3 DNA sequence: TGTGCCAGCAGCTACGACTCCAACTCTGGAAACACCATATATTTT. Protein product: CASSYDSNSGNTIYF.

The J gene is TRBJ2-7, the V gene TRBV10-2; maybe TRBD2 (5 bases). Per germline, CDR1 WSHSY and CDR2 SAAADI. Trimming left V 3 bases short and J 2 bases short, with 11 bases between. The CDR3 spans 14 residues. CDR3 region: CASSELTRTYEQYF. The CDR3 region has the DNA TGCGCCAGCAGTGAATTAACTAGAACCTACGAGCAGTACTTC.

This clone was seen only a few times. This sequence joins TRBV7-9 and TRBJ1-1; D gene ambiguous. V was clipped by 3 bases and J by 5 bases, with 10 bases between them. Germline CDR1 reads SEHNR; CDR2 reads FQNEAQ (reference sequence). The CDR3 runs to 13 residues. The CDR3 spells CASSFSTGTEAFF. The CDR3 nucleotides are TGTGCCAGCAGCTTCTCAACGGGAACTGAAGCTTTCTTT.

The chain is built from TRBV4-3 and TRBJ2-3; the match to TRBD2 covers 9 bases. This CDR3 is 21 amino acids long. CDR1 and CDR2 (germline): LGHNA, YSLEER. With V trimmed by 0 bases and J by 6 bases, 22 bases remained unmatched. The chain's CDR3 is CASSQDWGGWGTSTPGDTQYF. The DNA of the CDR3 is TGCGCCAGCAGCCAAGATTGGGGAGGGTGGGGGACTAGCACCCCAGGGGATACGCAGTATTTT.

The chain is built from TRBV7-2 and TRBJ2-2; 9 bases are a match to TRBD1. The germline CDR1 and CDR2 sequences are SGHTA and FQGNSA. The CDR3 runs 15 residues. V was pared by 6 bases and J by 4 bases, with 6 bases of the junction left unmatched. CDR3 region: CASRADRGVTGELFF. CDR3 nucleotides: TGTGCCAGCAGGGCGGACAGGGGCGTCACCGGGGAGCTGTTTTTT.

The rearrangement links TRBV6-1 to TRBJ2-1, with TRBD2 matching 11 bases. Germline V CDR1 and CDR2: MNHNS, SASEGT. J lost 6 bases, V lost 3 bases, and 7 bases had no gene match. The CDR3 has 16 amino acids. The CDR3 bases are TGTGCCAGCAGTGACAGTCGTCTAGCGGGAGGCAATGAGCAGTTCTTC. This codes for CASSDSRLAGGNEQFF.

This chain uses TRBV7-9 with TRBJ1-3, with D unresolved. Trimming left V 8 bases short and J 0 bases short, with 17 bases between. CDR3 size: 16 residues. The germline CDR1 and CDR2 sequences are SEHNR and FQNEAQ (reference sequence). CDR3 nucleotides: TGTGCCAGCTCCCCCACCGGGGAGGTCTCTGGAAACACCATATATTTT. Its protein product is CASSPTGEVSGNTIYF.

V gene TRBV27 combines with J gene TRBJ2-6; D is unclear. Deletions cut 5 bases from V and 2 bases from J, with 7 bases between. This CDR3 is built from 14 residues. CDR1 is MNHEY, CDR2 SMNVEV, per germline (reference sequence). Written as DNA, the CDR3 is TGTGCCAGCAGTATGGCGGCTGGGGCCAACGTCCTGACTTTC. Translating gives CASSMAAGANVLTF.